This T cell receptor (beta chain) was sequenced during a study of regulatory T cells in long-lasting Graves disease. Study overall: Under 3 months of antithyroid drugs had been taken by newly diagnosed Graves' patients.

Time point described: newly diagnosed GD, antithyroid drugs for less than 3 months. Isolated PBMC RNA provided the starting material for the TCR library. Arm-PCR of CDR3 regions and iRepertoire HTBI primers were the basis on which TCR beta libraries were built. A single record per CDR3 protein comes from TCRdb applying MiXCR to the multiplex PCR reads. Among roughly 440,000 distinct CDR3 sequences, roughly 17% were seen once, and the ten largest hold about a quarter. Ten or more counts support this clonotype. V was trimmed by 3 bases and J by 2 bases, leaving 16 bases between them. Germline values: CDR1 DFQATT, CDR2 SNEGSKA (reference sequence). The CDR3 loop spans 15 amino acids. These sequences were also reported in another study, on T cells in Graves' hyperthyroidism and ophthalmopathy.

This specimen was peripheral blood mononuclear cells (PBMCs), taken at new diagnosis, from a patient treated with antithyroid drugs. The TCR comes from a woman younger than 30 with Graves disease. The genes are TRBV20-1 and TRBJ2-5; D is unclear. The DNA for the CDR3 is TGCAGTGCTAGTTCCCTTAACTTAGCTCAAGAGACCCAGTACTTC. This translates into CSASSLNLAQETQYF.